This TCR beta chain originates from a study of regulatory T cells in long-lasting Graves disease. Whole-study results and caveats: Persistent disease samples used TRBV28, TRBJ1-2 and TRBJ2-5 preferentially. The TCR repertoire of persistent Graves' patients was less diverse than that of newly diagnosed ones.

Per the germline V gene, CDR1 is SEHNR and CDR2 is FQNEAQ (reference sequence). The V gene lost 2 bases and the J gene lost 4 bases, with 11 bases spanning the gap. The CDR3 runs to 15 residues. The time point was: newly diagnosed GD, antithyroid drugs for less than 3 months. Extracted PBMC RNA gave rise to the TCR library. This clonotype came up many times. Its antigen remains unidentified. Researchers made TCR beta libraries by using iRepertoire HTBI primers and running Arm-PCR on CDR3 regions. TCRdb ran MiXCR on the multiplex PCR reads and lists one entry per CDR3 protein. The sample has roughly 420,000 distinct CDR3 sequences; about a sixth are singletons. This sample also appeared in a second study, on T cells in Graves' hyperthyroidism and ophthalmopathy. In that study: Most thyroid-expanded clonotypes above 0.001 were also found in blood.

Sequenced material: peripheral blood mononuclear cells (PBMCs), taken at new diagnosis, from a patient treated with antithyroid drugs. The V call is TRBV7-9, the J call TRBJ1-4; a possible D gene is TRBD1 (6 bases). This TCR came from a woman between 18 and 29 years old with Graves disease. CDR3 residues: CASSLSGQYNEKLFF. The CDR3, as DNA: TGTGCCAGCAGCTTAAGTGGACAGTATAATGAAAAACTGTTTTTT.